The rows below give T cell receptor beta chains drawn from one sample of a study of prognosis after radiotherapy for stage I lung cancer. One entry per CDR3 protein results from TCRdb running MiXCR on the multiplex PCR reads. The table shows about 26,000 distinct CDR3 sequences, with around 32% occurring only once. The material was PBMCs, obtained before or after stereotactic body radiation therapy (not recorded which). The receptors shown here come from a donor aged 50 or older with non-small cell lung cancer. Each CDR3 is given with its conserved first and last residue. D genes are given only for firm matches. Clone size is stated in some rows and not others, as once, few, many or a class when expanded.

d_gene: -
j_gene: TRBJ1-2
abundance: many
v_gene: TRBV2
CDR3nt: TGTGCCAGCAGGAACAGCTTAGGGTATGGCTACACCTTC
CDR3aa: CASRNSLGYGYTF

d_gene: TRBD1
j_gene: TRBJ1-4
abundance: many
v_gene: TRBV13
CDR3nt: TGTGCCAGCAGCTCCCAAGACAGGGGGGACGAAAAACTGTTTTTT
CDR3aa: CASSSQDRGDEKLFF

d_gene: TRBD1
j_gene: TRBJ1-1
abundance: few
v_gene: TRBV5-4
CDR3nt: TGTGCCAGCAGCCGCGGACAGGCCGAGGGGACTGAAGCTTTCTTT
CDR3aa: CASSRGQAEGTEAFF

d_gene: -
j_gene: TRBJ1-1
abundance: -
v_gene: TRBV29-1
CDR3nt: TGCAGCGTTGATCAGCTGGGGGCAGAGGCTTTCTTT
CDR3aa: CSVDQLGAEAFF

d_gene: -
j_gene: TRBJ2-2
abundance: many
v_gene: TRBV5-1
CDR3nt: TGCGCCAGCAGCTTGAGAGGGGGCACCGGGGAGCTGTTTTTT
CDR3aa: CASSLRGGTGELFF

d_gene: -
j_gene: TRBJ1-1
abundance: medium-sized
v_gene: TRBV11-1
CDR3nt: TGTGCCAGCAGCTTAGCGAACACTGAAGCTTTCTTT
CDR3aa: CASSLANTEAFF

d_gene: TRBD1
j_gene: TRBJ2-3
abundance: -
v_gene: TRBV9
CDR3nt: TGTGCCAGTAGCGCCCGAGGACAGGGGCTCGGCACAGATACGCAGTATTTT
CDR3aa: CASSARGQGLGTDTQYF

d_gene: TRBD1
j_gene: TRBJ2-7
abundance: many
v_gene: TRBV6-1
CDR3nt: TGTGCCAGCGGGGGTGTGGACAGGCCCTACGAGCAGTACTTC
CDR3aa: CASGGVDRPYEQYF

d_gene: -
j_gene: TRBJ2-2
abundance: -
v_gene: TRBV6-2/TRBV6-3
CDR3nt: TGTGCCACCAAACCCACGGAGGGGGCGGCCGGGGAGCTGTTTTTT
CDR3aa: CATKPTEGAAGELFF

d_gene: TRBD2
j_gene: TRBJ2-1
abundance: once
v_gene: TRBV6-9
CDR3nt: TGTGCCAGCAGTTATTCACGGGAGGGGTACAATGAGCAGTTCTTC
CDR3aa: CASSYSREGYNEQFF

d_gene: -
j_gene: TRBJ1-1
abundance: many
v_gene: TRBV7-9
CDR3nt: TGTGCCAGCAGCCCCGATCAGCAGAACACTGAAGCTTTCTTT
CDR3aa: CASSPDQQNTEAFF

d_gene: TRBD1
j_gene: TRBJ1-1
abundance: many
v_gene: TRBV12-3/TRBV12-4
CDR3nt: TGTGCCAGCAGGACCATGAGGGGGACAGGATCTGAAGCTTTCTTT
CDR3aa: CASRTMRGTGSEAFF

d_gene: -
j_gene: TRBJ2-5
abundance: few
v_gene: TRBV7-9
CDR3nt: TGTGCCAGCAGCCGCGACCAGGGGCAAGAGACCCAGTACTTC
CDR3aa: CASSRDQGQETQYF

d_gene: -
j_gene: TRBJ1-1
abundance: many
v_gene: TRBV5-1
CDR3nt: TGCGCCAGCAGCTTGGGGCCGTGGGGGCTCATGAACACTGAAGCTTTCTTT
CDR3aa: CASSLGPWGLMNTEAFF

d_gene: -
j_gene: TRBJ2-1
abundance: many
v_gene: TRBV6-2/TRBV6-3
CDR3nt: TGTGCCAGCAGTTCGCCCCAGCGGAACTACAATGAGCAGTTCTTC
CDR3aa: CASSSPQRNYNEQFF

d_gene: TRBD2
j_gene: TRBJ2-7
abundance: many
v_gene: TRBV3-1
CDR3nt: TGTGCCAGCAGCCAAGGGACTAGCGGCCCCTACGAGCAGTACTTC
CDR3aa: CASSQGTSGPYEQYF

d_gene: TRBD1
j_gene: TRBJ2-1
abundance: many
v_gene: TRBV5-1
CDR3nt: TGCGCCAGCAGCCCTCGGACAGGGGGCCTGGGATGGCGGTTCTTC
CDR3aa: CASSPRTGGLGWRFF

d_gene: TRBD1
j_gene: TRBJ1-6
abundance: many
v_gene: TRBV2
CDR3nt: TGTGCCAGGGTTCGACAGGGAGATAATTCACCCCTCCACTTT
CDR3aa: CARVRQGDNSPLHF

d_gene: -
j_gene: TRBJ2-1
abundance: many
v_gene: TRBV9
CDR3nt: TGTGCCAGCAGAAGGGACTCCTACAATGAGCAGTTCTTC
CDR3aa: CASRRDSYNEQFF

d_gene: -
j_gene: TRBJ1-1
abundance: -
v_gene: TRBV29-1
CDR3nt: TGCAGCGTTGAAGTAGGGGGAGGCGGCACTGAAGCTTTCTTT
CDR3aa: CSVEVGGGGTEAFF

d_gene: -
j_gene: TRBJ1-2
abundance: medium-sized
v_gene: TRBV6-5
CDR3nt: TGTGCCAGCAGTCACTTAATCGACAGGAGGGACCACCATGGCTACACCTTC
CDR3aa: CASSHLIDRRDHHGYTF

d_gene: -
j_gene: TRBJ2-1
abundance: many
v_gene: TRBV29-1
CDR3nt: TGCAGCCACCGGAACAGTGGCGGGAATGAGCAGTTCTTC
CDR3aa: CSHRNSGGNEQFF